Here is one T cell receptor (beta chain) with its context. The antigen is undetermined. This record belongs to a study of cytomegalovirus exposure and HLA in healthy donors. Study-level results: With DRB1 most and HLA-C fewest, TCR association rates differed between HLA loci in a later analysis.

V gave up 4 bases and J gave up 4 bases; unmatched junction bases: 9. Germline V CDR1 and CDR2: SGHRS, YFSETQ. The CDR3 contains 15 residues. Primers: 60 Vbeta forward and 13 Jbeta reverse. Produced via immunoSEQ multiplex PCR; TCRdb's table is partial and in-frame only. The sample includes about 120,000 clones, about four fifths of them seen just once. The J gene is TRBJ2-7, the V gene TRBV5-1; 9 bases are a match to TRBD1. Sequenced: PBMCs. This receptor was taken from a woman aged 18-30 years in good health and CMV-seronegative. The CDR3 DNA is TGCGCCAGCAGCCTCCGGACAGGGGTACCGTACGAGCAGTACTTC. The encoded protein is CASSLRTGVPYEQYF. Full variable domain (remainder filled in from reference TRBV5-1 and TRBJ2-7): KAGVTQTPRYLIKTRGQQVTLSCSPISGHRSVSWYQQTPGQGLQFLFEYFSETQRNKGNFPGRFSGRQFSNSRSEMNVSTLELGDSALYLCASSLRTGVPYEQYFGPGTRLTVT.